This T cell receptor (beta chain) was obtained from a study of cytomegalovirus exposure and HLA in healthy donors. It was with 60 Vbeta and 13 Jbeta primers that the PCR ran. In the study's own analysis: Per a later analysis, the number of unique TCR beta chains was approximately 73 million, of which some 10 million were shared. The method was immunoSEQ multiplex PCR; TCRdb's version includes in-frame clones alone and lacks a portion of them. The V and J calls and clone size are taken from that table; D and trimming were inferred from the DNA. The sample consists of around 150,000 clones, 65% to 80% of them appearing once. The donors were healthy bone marrow donors. CDR1 is MNHNS and CDR2 is SASEGT in the germline V gene. The CDR3 loop spans 13 amino acids. Germline trimming cut 11 bases from V and 1 base from J; bases unmatched to any gene: 7.

V usage is TRBV6-1 and J usage is TRBJ1-1, with 7 bases identical to TRBD1. Sequenced material: PBMCs. The origin of this receptor is a middle-aged man in good health and CMV-seronegative. DNA for the CDR3: TGTGCCTCTGATAGGGGGCAGAACACTGAAGCTTTCTTT. This encodes CASDRGQNTEAFF.